Listed here are 27 T cell receptor beta chains from one sample, sequenced in a study of blood T cell repertoires in COVID-19. The table came from immunoSEQ multiplex PCR; TCRdb's copy has only in-frame clones and leaves some out. In the table there are some 85,000 clones, less than 85% of which are singletons. Source material: peripheral blood. These receptor sequences come from a woman at least 80 years old with acute or convalescent COVID-19.

Only a few counts were recorded for this clone. CDR3 sequence (DNA): TGTGCCAGCTCCCCCGTGGACAGACCCTACGAGCAGTACTTC. Translating it yields CASSPVDRPYEQYF. This chain uses TRBV18 with TRBJ2-7, with D perhaps matching TRBD1 (6 bases). Per germline, CDR1 KGHSH and CDR2 LQKENI. The CDR3 is 14 residues long. V was clipped by 6 bases and J by 2 bases, with 14 bases between them. The complete variable domain, with remaining parts taken from reference TRBV18 and TRBJ2-7, reads NAGVMQNPRHLVRRRGQEARLRCSPMKGHSHVYWYRQLPEEGLKFMVYLQKENIIDESGMPKERFSAEFPKEGPSILRIQQVVRGDSAAYFCASSPVDRPYEQYFGPGTRLTVT.

The chain has TRBV19 and TRBJ1-5, with TRBD1 matching 8 bases. CDR1 and CDR2 from the germline V gene are LNHDA and SQIVND (reference sequence). The CDR3 covers 15 residues. Trimming removed 1 base from V and 5 bases from J; junction bases left unmatched: 4. The CDR3: CASSIGQGRDQPQHF. CDR3 nucleotide sequence: TGTGCCAGTAGTATAGGACAGGGGAGGGATCAGCCCCAGCATTTT.

This CDR3 is CASTAQGSGSEEQFF. The CDR3 DNA reads as TGTGCCAGCACTGCCCAGGGTAGCGGGAGTGAGGAGCAGTTCTTC. The genes are TRBV2 and TRBJ2-1; the match to TRBD2 covers 9 bases. This CDR3 spans 15 amino acids. Germline trimming cut 7 bases from V and 10 bases from J; bases unmatched to any gene: 14. Germline V gene lookup returns CDR1 SNHLY and CDR2 FYNNEI.

This chain links TRBV2 with TRBJ1-1, with D tentatively TRBD1 (5 bases). Germline CDR1 reads SNHLY; CDR2 reads FYNNEI. This CDR3 comprises 12 residues. V gave up 6 bases and J gave up 4 bases, with 9 bases separating them. CDR3 loop: CASRPRVTEAFF. CDR3 coding DNA: TGTGCCAGCAGACCCAGGGTCACTGAAGCTTTCTTT.

The chain recombines TRBV3-1 (or the pseudogene TRBV3-2) with TRBJ2-1; a possible D gene is TRBD2 (6 bases). V was shortened by 0 bases and J by 2 bases, with 8 bases between the two germline ends. CDR3 size: 15 residues. Germline CDR1 and CDR2: LGHDT and YNNKEL (reference sequence). CDR3 DNA sequence: TGTGCCAGCAGCCAAGATAGCGGAGCCTACAATGAGCAGTTCTTC. As protein: CASSQDSGAYNEQFF.

The genes are TRBV7-9 and TRBJ2-3; the match to TRBD2 covers 11 bases. CDR1 and CDR2 (germline): SEHNR, FQNEAQ (reference sequence). The CDR3 loop spans 16 amino acids. V lost 5 bases and J lost 3; bases outside the gene matches: 7. Here the CDR3 reads CASSRGSSGGTDTQYF. As DNA, the CDR3 is TGTGCCAGCAGCCGGGGATCTAGCGGGGGGACAGATACGCAGTATTTT.

The chain employs TRBV18 and TRBJ2-5; maybe TRBD1 (5 bases). The ends were cut back, 3 bases at V and 1 base at J, with 15 bases in the middle. Germline V lookup: CDR1 KGHSH, CDR2 LQKENI. This CDR3 region has 16 residues. The DNA for the CDR3 is TGTGCCAGCTCACCTGTCGCCACAGGCAGCCAAGAGACCCAGTACTTC. Its protein product is CASSPVATGSQETQYF.

This chain connects TRBV9 to TRBJ2-3; 7 bases align to TRBD1. In germline, CDR1 is SGDLS, CDR2 YYNGEE. Losses at the gene ends were 0 bases for V and 1 base for J; bases not matched to a gene: 5. This CDR3 has 16 amino acids. DNA of the CDR3: TGTGCCAGCAGCGTAGGTAGGGACAGCGGCACAGATACGCAGTATTTT. It specifies CASSVGRDSGTDTQYF.

The DNA of the CDR3 is TGCGCCAGCAGCTTGGTCACAGGGGAAGGTGGCGGCTACACCTTC. This translates into CASSLVTGEGGGYTF. The chain employs TRBV5-1 and TRBJ1-2; 7 bases map to TRBD1. The germline V gene encodes CDR1 SGHRS and CDR2 YFSETQ. V shed 0 bases, J shed 8 bases, and the junction held 10 bases outside the gene matches. The CDR3 runs 15 residues.

This clone was seen only a few times. The gene calls are TRBV30 and TRBJ2-7; a possible D gene is TRBD1 (6 bases). CDR1 and CDR2 (germline): GTSNPN, SVGIG (reference sequence). The V end lost 0 bases, the J end lost 4 bases, and 10 bases lay between the germline ends. This CDR3 spans 13 amino acids. The CDR3 nucleotides read TGTGCCTGGAGTGTACAGGGACCTTACGAGCAGTACTTC. It codes for CAWSVQGPYEQYF.

This clone turned up a few times. This chain uses TRBV14 with TRBJ2-7; maybe TRBD2 (5 bases). The CDR3 contains 13 residues. Germline loops: CDR1 SGHDN, CDR2 FVKESK. V lost 6 bases, J lost 2 bases, and 11 bases lay in between. CDR3 sequence (DNA): TGTGCCAGCAGTCGGGCCGGGGCCTACGAGCAGTACTTC. It specifies CASSRAGAYEQYF.

The gene calls are TRBV12-3 or TRBV12-4 and TRBJ2-1; D not resolved. V lost 7 bases and J 3 bases, leaving 4 bases between the germline ends. The CDR3 loop spans 11 amino acids. The CDR3 bases are TGTGCCAGCAAATACTACAATGAGCAGTTCTTC. The encoded protein is CASKYYNEQFF.

The DNA of the CDR3 is TGTGCCAGCAGCTTAGTCCCTTACAATGAGCAGTTCTTC. Protein product: CASSLVPYNEQFF. This chain uses TRBV7-2 with TRBJ2-1; D uncertain. This CDR3 comprises 13 residues. V shed 1 base and J shed 4 bases, with 5 bases lying between them. CDR1 and CDR2 from the germline V gene are SGHTA and FQGNSA.

This clone was found once. The V and J genes are TRBV6-5 and TRBJ2-3; D is uncertain. Looked up from germline, CDR1 is MNHEY and CDR2 is SVGAGI. V gave up 5 bases and J gave up 5 bases, with 14 bases separating them. CDR3 length: 14 amino acids. DNA of the CDR3: TGTGCCAGCAGTATAGACTCCTCCGGAGATACGCAGTATTTT. Protein sequence: CASSIDSSGDTQYF.

The chain links TRBV29-1 to TRBJ1-1; maybe TRBD1 (5 bases). From germline, CDR1 is SQVTM and CDR2 ANQGSEA. V shed 4 bases and J shed 0 bases, with 12 bases lying between them. The CDR3 extends over 14 amino acids. The CDR3 here is CSVVRGGVNTEAFF. For the CDR3, the DNA is TGCAGCGTTGTTCGTGGGGGGGTGAACACTGAAGCTTTCTTT. Based on the CDR3 plus reference TRBV29-1 and TRBJ1-1, the full variable domain is SAVISQKPSRDICQRGTSLTIQCQVDSQVTMMFWYRQQPGQSLTLIATANQGSEATYESGFVIDKFPISRPNLTFSTLTVSNMSPEDSSIYLCSVVRGGVNTEAFFGQGTRLTVV.

V and J are TRBV7-9 and TRBJ2-2; 9 bases fit TRBD1. The CDR3 runs 13 residues. Germline V lookup: CDR1 SEHNR, CDR2 FQNEAQ (reference sequence). Trimming cost V 6 bases and J 6 bases; bases outside gene matches: 2. CDR3 loop: CASRGQGPGELFF. The CDR3 DNA reads TGTGCCAGCAGGGGACAGGGTCCCGGGGAGCTGTTTTTT.

V gene TRBV7-9 combines with J gene TRBJ2-2; weak D call: TRBD1 (6 bases). There are 15 residues in the CDR3. Per germline, CDR1 SEHNR and CDR2 FQNEAQ (reference sequence). V was trimmed by 7 bases and J by 0 bases, leaving 12 bases between them. The CDR3 loop reads CASTITGSNTGELFF. As DNA, the CDR3 is TGTGCCAGCACAATTACAGGGTCGAACACCGGGGAGCTGTTTTTT.

CDR3 in amino acids: CAISGTVNQPQHF. The DNA for the CDR3 is TGTGCCATCAGTGGGACAGTCAATCAGCCCCAGCATTTT. This rearrangement joins TRBV10-3 to TRBJ1-5; D might be TRBD1 (6 bases). Per the germline V gene, CDR1 is ENHRY and CDR2 is SYGVKD. Trimming removed 4 bases from V and 3 bases from J, with 7 bases in between. The CDR3 extends over 13 amino acids.

This clone has at least ten counts. The CDR3 protein is CASSLRSSGSGELFF. As DNA, the CDR3 is TGTGCCAGCAGCTTAAGGTCTAGCGGTAGCGGGGAGCTGTTTTTT. The chain is built from TRBV11-2 and TRBJ2-2, with 7 bases identical to TRBD2. From germline, CDR1 is SGHAT and CDR2 FQNNGV. V was pared by 2 bases and J by 7 bases, with 7 bases of the junction left unmatched. The CDR3 spans 15 residues. Complete variable domain (other parts from reference TRBV11-2 and TRBJ2-2): EAGVAQSPRYKIIEKRQSVAFWCNPISGHATLYWYQQILGQGPKLLIQFQNNGVVDDSQLPKDRFSAERLKGVDSTLKIQPAKLEDSAVYLCASSLRSSGSGELFFGEGSRLTVL.

The CDR3 protein is CASSTDRFSGNTIYF. The CDR3 DNA reads as TGTGCCAGCAGTACAGACAGATTCTCTGGAAACACCATATATTTT. V is TRBV6-5 and J is TRBJ1-3; D perhaps matches TRBD1 (5 bases). This CDR3 spans 15 amino acids. Trimming pared 5 bases from V and 0 bases from J, leaving 11 bases between. Germline CDR1 is MNHEY and CDR2 is SVGAGI.

The chain recombines TRBV12-5 with TRBJ2-1; 8 bases map to TRBD1. This CDR3 region has 15 residues. Germline trimming cut 4 bases from V and 4 bases from J; bases unmatched to any gene: 6. Germline V gene data show CDR1 as LGHNT and CDR2 as FRNRAP. The CDR3 here is CASGSIQGVYNEQFF. The DNA of the CDR3 is TGTGCTAGTGGTTCGATACAGGGGGTTTACAATGAGCAGTTCTTC.

This chain connects TRBV5-4 to TRBJ2-5, with 7 bases identical to TRBD2. Germline V gene data show CDR1 as SGHNT and CDR2 as YYREEE (reference sequence). The CDR3 is made up of 15 amino acids. Trimming took 4 bases from V and 4 from J; bases not matched to a gene: 10. The CDR3 loop reads CASSPSGGSGETQYF. The CDR3 DNA sequence: TGTGCCAGCAGCCCCTCCGGGGGGAGTGGAGAGACCCAGTACTTC.

V and J are TRBV12-3 or TRBV12-4 and TRBJ1-5, with unresolved D. V lost 8 bases and J lost 6, with 11 bases in between. This CDR3 region has 12 residues. In DNA form, the CDR3 reads TGTGCCAGCGACATTACATTTCAGCCCCAGCATTTT. Its translation is CASDITFQPQHF.

The V call is TRBV9, the J call TRBJ2-3; 7 bases agree with TRBD1. The length of the CDR3 is 14 residues. The junction had 6 bases not matched to a gene; V was cut back by 4 bases and J by 4 bases. Germline V lookup: CDR1 SGDLS, CDR2 YYNGEE. For the CDR3, the DNA is TGTGCCAGCAGCCCACAACAGGGGTCAGATACGCAGTATTTT. It codes for CASSPQQGSDTQYF.

The chain is built from TRBV5-5 and TRBJ1-2; no reliable D call. CDR1 and CDR2 from the germline V gene are SGHKS and YYEKEE (reference sequence). The V and J ends lost 1 base and 4 bases respectively, with 8 bases between them. The length of the CDR3 is 13 residues. The CDR3 DNA reads TGTGCCAGCAGCTTGTCAACTTTCTATGGCTACACCTTC. Its translation is CASSLSTFYGYTF. Full variable domain (rest looked up from reference TRBV5-5 and TRBJ1-2): DAGVTQSPTHLIKTRGQQVTLRCSPISGHKSVSWYQQVLGQGPQFIFQYYEKEERGRGNFPDRFSARQFPNYSSELNVNALLLGDSALYLCASSLSTFYGYTFGSGTRLTVV.

The gene calls are TRBV6-5 and TRBJ1-5; 7 bases map to TRBD1. The J segment lost 4 bases and the V segment lost 7 bases, leaving 7 bases of the junction unmatched. From germline, CDR1 is MNHEY and CDR2 SVGAGI. This CDR3 comprises 14 residues. The DNA of the CDR3 is TGTGCCAGCACCCTACAGGGGCGAAATCAGCCCCAGCATTTT. It specifies CASTLQGRNQPQHF.

The gene calls are TRBV18 and TRBJ2-3, with 9 bases matching TRBD2. Germline V gene lookup returns CDR1 KGHSH and CDR2 LQKENI. The CDR3 contains 15 residues. V trimming: 6 bases; J trimming: 0 bases; junction bases outside the gene matches: 4. CDR3 coding DNA: TGTGCCAGCTCCGCTAGCGGGGCTAGCACAGATACGCAGTATTTT. Translation: CASSASGASTDTQYF. Full variable domain (remainder filled in from reference TRBV18 and TRBJ2-3): NAGVMQNPRHLVRRRGQEARLRCSPMKGHSHVYWYRQLPEEGLKFMVYLQKENIIDESGMPKERFSAEFPKEGPSILRIQQVVRGDSAAYFCASSASGASTDTQYFGPGTRLTVL.